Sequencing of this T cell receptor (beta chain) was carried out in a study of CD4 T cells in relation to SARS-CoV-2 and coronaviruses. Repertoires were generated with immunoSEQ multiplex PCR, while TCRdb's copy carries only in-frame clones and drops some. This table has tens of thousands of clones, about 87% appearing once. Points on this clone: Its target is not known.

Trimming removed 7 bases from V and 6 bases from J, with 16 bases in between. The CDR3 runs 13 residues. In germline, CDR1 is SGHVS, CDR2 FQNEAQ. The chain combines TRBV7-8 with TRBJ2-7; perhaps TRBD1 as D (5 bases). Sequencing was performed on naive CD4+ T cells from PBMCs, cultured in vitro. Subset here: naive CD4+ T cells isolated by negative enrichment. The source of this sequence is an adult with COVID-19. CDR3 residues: CASTIGRGREQYF. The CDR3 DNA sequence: TGTGCCAGCACCATCGGTAGGGGCCGCGAGCAGTACTTC.